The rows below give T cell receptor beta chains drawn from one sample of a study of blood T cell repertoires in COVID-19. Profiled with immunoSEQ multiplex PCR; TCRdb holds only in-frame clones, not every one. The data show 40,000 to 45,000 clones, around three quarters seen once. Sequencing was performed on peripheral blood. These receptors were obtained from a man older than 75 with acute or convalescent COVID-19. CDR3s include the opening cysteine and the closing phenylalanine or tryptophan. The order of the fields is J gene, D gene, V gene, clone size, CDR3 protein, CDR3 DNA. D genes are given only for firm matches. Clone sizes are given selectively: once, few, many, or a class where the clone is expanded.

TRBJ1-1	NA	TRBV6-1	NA	CASSEGTTVNTEAFF	TGTGCCAGCAGTGAAGGTACGACAGTTAACACTGAAGCTTTCTTT
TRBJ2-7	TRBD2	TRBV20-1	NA	CSASPGTSGSYEQYF	TGCAGTGCTAGTCCCGGGACTAGCGGGTCCTACGAGCAGTACTTC
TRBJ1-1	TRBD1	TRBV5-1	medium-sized	CASSWTGTVDTEAFF	TGCGCCAGCAGCTGGACCGGGACAGTTGACACTGAAGCTTTCTTT
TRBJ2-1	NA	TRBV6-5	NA	CARVASYNEQFF	TGTGCCAGGGTTGCGTCCTACAATGAGCAGTTCTTC
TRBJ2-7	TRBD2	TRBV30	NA	CAWSAGLAGIYEQYF	TGTGCCTGGAGTGCTGGCCTAGCGGGGATCTACGAGCAGTACTTC
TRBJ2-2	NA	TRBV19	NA	CASSIGGNTGELFF	TGTGCCAGTAGTATAGGAGGGAACACCGGGGAGCTGTTTTTT
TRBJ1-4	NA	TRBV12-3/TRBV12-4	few	CASRGPANEKLFF	TGTGCCAGCAGGGGGCCAGCTAATGAAAAACTGTTTTTT
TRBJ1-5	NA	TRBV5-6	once	CASSFSNQPQHF	TGTGCCAGCAGCTTTAGTAATCAGCCCCAGCATTTT
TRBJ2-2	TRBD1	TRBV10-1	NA	CASSADRMNTGELFF	TGCGCCAGCAGCGCGGACAGGATGAACACCGGGGAGCTGTTTTTT
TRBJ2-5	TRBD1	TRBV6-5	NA	CASSPTGKETQYF	TGTGCCAGCAGCCCGACAGGGAAGGAGACCCAGTACTTC